This TCR beta chain was captured in a study of identifying expanded T cells in peripheral blood. Study-wide points: Two-week clone count variance significantly increased as total template count grew. About 1.2 clones differed between technical replicates, versus about 17 and 20 over time.

TCRdb's copy holds only in-frame clones and misses some; the assay was immunoSEQ multiplex PCR. Of about 100,000 clones in the sample, around nine tenths are singletons; the top ten hold just over 5.5%. No infections or other immune events were documented during collection. The CDR3 consists of 14 residues. V was shortened by 3 bases and J by 0 bases, with 9 bases between the two germline ends. The germline gives CDR1 WSHSY, CDR2 SAAADI. Turning to this clone: Its specificity is unknown.

This clonotype was obtained from a person aged 18-69 years in good health. Sequenced: blood. The chain uses TRBV10-2 and TRBJ2-7; D may match TRBD1 or TRBD2 (5 bases each). CDR3: CASSDPGLSYEQYF. The CDR3 nucleotides are TGCGCCAGCAGTGATCCGGGGCTCTCCTACGAGCAGTACTTC.